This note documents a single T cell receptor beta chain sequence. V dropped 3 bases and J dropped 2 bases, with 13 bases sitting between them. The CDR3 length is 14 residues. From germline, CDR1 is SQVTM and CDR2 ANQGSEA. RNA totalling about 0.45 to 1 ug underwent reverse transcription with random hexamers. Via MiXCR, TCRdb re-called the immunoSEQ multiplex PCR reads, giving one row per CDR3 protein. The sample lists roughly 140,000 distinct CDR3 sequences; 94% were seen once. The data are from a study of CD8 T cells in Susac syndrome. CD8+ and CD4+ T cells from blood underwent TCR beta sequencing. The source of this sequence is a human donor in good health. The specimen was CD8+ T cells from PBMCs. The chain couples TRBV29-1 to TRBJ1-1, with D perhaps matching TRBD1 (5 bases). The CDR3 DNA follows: TGCAGCGTTGACGCGGACACAGTTAACACTGAAGCTTTCTTT. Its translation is CSVDADTVNTEAFF.